This T cell receptor (beta chain) was recovered during a study of blood T cell repertoires in COVID-19. Authors' data handling: Counts of nucleated cells, estimated from reference gene primer amplification, were obtained. Only in-frame clones appear in the TCRdb table, and some are missing; sequencing was by immunoSEQ multiplex PCR. D and trimming were read from the DNA, whereas the V and J calls and clone size are those reported in that table. The sample records under 85,000 clones, around 88% being singletons. The V gene's germline CDR1 is LNHDA and CDR2 SQIVND (reference sequence). V was clipped by 5 bases and J by 0 bases; unmatched bases: 4. This CDR3 spans 14 amino acids.

The TCR was taken from an older man with active or convalescent COVID-19. Sequencing input: peripheral blood. V gene TRBV19 combines with J gene TRBJ2-7; 7 nucleotides line up with TRBD1. CDR3 protein: CASSEDRSSYEQYF. DNA for the CDR3: TGTGCCAGTAGTGAGGACAGGAGCTCCTACGAGCAGTACTTC.